A selection of T cell receptor beta chains follows, all from one sample in a study of blood T cell repertoires in COVID-19. Using immunoSEQ multiplex PCR, the repertoire was profiled, and TCRdb retains in-frame clones only, with some absent. The sample holds over 100,000 clones; around nine tenths are singletons and the top ten take about 4.5%. Source material: peripheral blood. The origin of the receptors is a middle-aged man with acute or convalescent COVID-19. Both conserved end residues are part of each CDR3. A D gene is named only where the DNA matches it firmly. Size tells how often a clone was seen (once, few, many) or the class of an expanded clone, and some rows leave it out.

TRBJ2-7	TRBV18	.	TRBD1	CASSWDRAYEQYF	TGTGCCAGCTCCTGGGACAGGGCGTACGAGCAGTACTTC
TRBJ1-5	TRBV27	few	.	CASSTGQVSNQPQHF	TGTGCCAGCAGTACGGGACAAGTCAGCAATCAGCCCCAGCATTTT
TRBJ1-2	TRBV12-5	.	.	CASGPPRWQDYISGYTF	TGTGCTAGTGGGCCCCCCCGTTGGCAGGATTACATCTCTGGCTACACCTTC
TRBJ1-2	TRBV6-2/TRBV6-3	.	.	CASSLDRSYGYTF	TGTGCCAGCAGCCTGGACAGAAGTTATGGCTACACCTTC
TRBJ2-1	TRBV3-1/TRBV3-2	.	TRBD2	CASSQDPIAGGVNSYNEQFF	TGTGCCAGCAGCCAAGATCCCATAGCGGGAGGGGTCAACTCCTACAATGAGCAGTTCTTC
TRBJ1-6	TRBV5-1	.	TRBD1	CASSLTGGYNSPLHF	TGCGCCAGCAGCTTGACAGGGGGCTATAATTCACCCCTCCACTTT
TRBJ2-1	TRBV7-2	few	TRBD1	CASSLLTGGANEQFF	TGTGCCAGCAGCTTATTGACAGGGGGCGCGAATGAGCAGTTCTTC
TRBJ2-3	TRBV2	.	TRBD2	CASKPAGGYTDTQYF	TGTGCCAGCAAGCCAGCGGGGGGATACACAGATACGCAGTATTTT
TRBJ1-2	TRBV6-5	.	.	CASSYSRGYGYTF	TGTGCCAGCAGTTACTCGCGGGGTTATGGCTACACCTTC
TRBJ2-7	TRBV5-1	.	.	CASSHGGQGAYEQYF	TGCGCCAGCAGCCACGGGGGGCAGGGAGCCTACGAGCAGTACTTC
TRBJ1-5	TRBV12-2	.	.	CASRLLAGAGLPLSNQPQHF	TGTGCAAGTCGCTTATTGGCCGGGGCAGGACTACCTCTTAGCAATCAGCCCCAGCATTTT
TRBJ1-6	TRBV28	few	.	CASSYQGPSKRDF	TGTGCCAGCAGTTACCAGGGCCCTTCTAAACGTGACTTT
TRBJ1-2	TRBV4-3	once	.	CASSQELQGHYGYTF	TGCGCCAGCAGCCAAGAATTGCAGGGCCACTATGGCTACACCTTC
TRBJ2-1	TRBV19	.	TRBD2	CASSIGPGLAGVEQFF	TGTGCCAGTAGTATTGGTCCGGGACTAGCGGGAGTCGAGCAGTTCTTC
TRBJ1-1	TRBV25-1	.	TRBD1	CATTPRTGNTEAFF	TGTGCCACCACACCCCGGACAGGGAACACTGAAGCTTTCTTT
TRBJ1-4	TRBV4-3	.	.	CASSQGQGAGEKLFF	TGCGCCAGCAGCCAAGGTCAAGGGGCAGGTGAAAAACTGTTTTTT
TRBJ1-5	TRBV6-5	.	.	CASSRGDNQPQHF	TGTGCCAGCAGTAGAGGAGACAATCAGCCCCAGCATTTT
TRBJ2-7	TRBV4-1	.	.	CASSQELAAAYEQYF	TGCGCCAGCAGCCAAGAATTAGCGGCGGCCTACGAGCAGTACTTC
TRBJ2-7	TRBV7-9	.	TRBD1	CASSFGQGASEQYF	TGTGCCAGCAGCTTCGGACAGGGGGCTAGCGAGCAGTACTTC
TRBJ2-2	TRBV4-2	.	TRBD2	CASSQVVGAGGLTGELFF	TGTGCCAGCAGCCAAGTCGTGGGAGCGGGGGGGTTAACCGGGGAGCTGTTTTTT
TRBJ2-1	TRBV19	.	.	CASSLDEGNEQFF	TGTGCCAGTAGTCTGGACGAGGGCAATGAGCAGTTCTTC
TRBJ1-1	TRBV3-1/TRBV3-2	.	.	CASRRSGVNTEAFF	TGTGCCAGCAGAAGGTCGGGGGTGAACACTGAAGCTTTCTTT
TRBJ1-6	TRBV6-5	.	.	CASREVLGSPLHF	TGTGCCAGCAGGGAGGTTTTGGGTTCACCCCTCCACTTT
TRBJ1-2	TRBV5-1	few	.	CASSLGGEALYGYTF	TGCGCCAGCAGCTTGGGGGGCGAGGCCCTCTATGGCTACACCTTC
TRBJ2-7	TRBV6-6	once	.	CASSPLTLVLYEQYF	TGTGCCAGCAGTCCCCTGACACTAGTTCTTTACGAGCAGTACTTC
TRBJ2-1	TRBV4-1	.	TRBD2	CASSQGLAGGYEQFF	TGCGCCAGCAGCCAAGGACTAGCGGGAGGGTATGAGCAGTTCTTC
TRBJ1-4	TRBV19	.	.	CASSINGEPNEKLFF	TGTGCCAGTAGTATTAACGGGGAACCTAATGAAAAACTGTTTTTT
TRBJ2-3	TRBV3-1/TRBV3-2	.	.	CASSQVATYTDTQYF	TGTGCCAGCAGCCAAGTAGCGACCTACACAGATACGCAGTATTTT
TRBJ2-5	TRBV5-6	.	TRBD2	CASTRYSGREVGETQYF	TGTGCCAGCACCAGATATTCGGGGCGGGAGGTGGGAGAGACCCAGTACTTC
TRBJ1-4	TRBV5-1	.	TRBD1	CASSSGQGGATTNEKLFF	TGCGCCAGCAGCTCCGGACAGGGGGGCGCCACAACTAATGAAAAACTGTTTTTT
TRBJ2-2	TRBV5-1	.	TRBD1	CASSSTGDTGELFF	TGCGCCAGCAGCTCAACAGGGGACACCGGGGAGCTGTTTTTT
TRBJ1-1	TRBV29-1	once	.	CSVVPGVNTEAFF	TGCAGCGTTGTGCCAGGGGTTAACACTGAAGCTTTCTTT
TRBJ2-1	TRBV30	.	TRBD2	CAWSPQTSGGYNEQFF	TGTGCCTGGAGTCCCCAGACTAGCGGGGGGTACAATGAGCAGTTCTTC
TRBJ2-7	TRBV11-2	.	TRBD1	CASSPGTGYSYEQYF	TGTGCCAGCAGCCCGGGGACAGGGTACTCCTACGAGCAGTACTTC
TRBJ2-5	TRBV7-2	.	TRBD2	CASSSGLAGGQETQYF	TGTGCCAGCAGCTCCGGACTAGCGGGGGGGCAAGAGACCCAGTACTTC
TRBJ1-1	TRBV5-1	once	.	CASSLAKNTEAFF	TGCGCCAGCAGCTTGGCCAAGAACACTGAAGCTTTCTTT
TRBJ2-3	TRBV5-1	once	TRBD1	CASSLGTGGNTQYF	TGCGCCAGCAGCTTGGGGACAGGGGGAAATACGCAGTATTTT
TRBJ1-5	TRBV4-3	.	.	CASSLEHNQPQHF	TGCGCCAGCAGCCTAGAACACAATCAGCCCCAGCATTTT
TRBJ2-2	TRBV11-2	.	.	CASSADTGELFF	TGTGCCAGCAGCGCAGACACCGGGGAGCTGTTTTTT
TRBJ2-7	TRBV30	.	.	CAWSGRGGYEQYF	TGTGCCTGGAGTGGACGGGGAGGCTACGAGCAGTACTTC
TRBJ2-1	TRBV7-6	.	TRBD2	CASSLGVAGGYNEQFF	TGTGCCAGCAGCTTAGGGGTAGCGGGAGGGTACAATGAGCAGTTCTTC
TRBJ1-1	TRBV19	.	TRBD1	CASSPTGGVRTEAFF	TGTGCCAGTAGTCCCACAGGGGGAGTGCGCACTGAAGCTTTCTTT
TRBJ2-1	TRBV14	.	TRBD2	CASSHRLAGGNPYNEQFF	TGTGCCAGCAGCCATAGACTAGCGGGGGGTAATCCCTACAATGAGCAGTTCTTC
TRBJ1-3	TRBV4-1	.	.	CASSQEAVSGNTIYF	TGCGCCAGCAGCCAAGAGGCCGTGTCTGGAAACACCATATATTTT
TRBJ1-1	TRBV19	.	.	CASSITVKNTEAFF	TGTGCCAGTAGTATAACAGTTAAGAACACTGAAGCTTTCTTT
TRBJ1-1	TRBV7-9	.	.	CASSLGQNTEAFF	TGTGCCAGCAGCTTGGGACAGAACACTGAAGCTTTCTTT
TRBJ2-3	TRBV2	.	.	CASSGHTGRKDTQYF	TGTGCCAGCAGTGGTCATACGGGAAGAAAGGATACGCAGTATTTT